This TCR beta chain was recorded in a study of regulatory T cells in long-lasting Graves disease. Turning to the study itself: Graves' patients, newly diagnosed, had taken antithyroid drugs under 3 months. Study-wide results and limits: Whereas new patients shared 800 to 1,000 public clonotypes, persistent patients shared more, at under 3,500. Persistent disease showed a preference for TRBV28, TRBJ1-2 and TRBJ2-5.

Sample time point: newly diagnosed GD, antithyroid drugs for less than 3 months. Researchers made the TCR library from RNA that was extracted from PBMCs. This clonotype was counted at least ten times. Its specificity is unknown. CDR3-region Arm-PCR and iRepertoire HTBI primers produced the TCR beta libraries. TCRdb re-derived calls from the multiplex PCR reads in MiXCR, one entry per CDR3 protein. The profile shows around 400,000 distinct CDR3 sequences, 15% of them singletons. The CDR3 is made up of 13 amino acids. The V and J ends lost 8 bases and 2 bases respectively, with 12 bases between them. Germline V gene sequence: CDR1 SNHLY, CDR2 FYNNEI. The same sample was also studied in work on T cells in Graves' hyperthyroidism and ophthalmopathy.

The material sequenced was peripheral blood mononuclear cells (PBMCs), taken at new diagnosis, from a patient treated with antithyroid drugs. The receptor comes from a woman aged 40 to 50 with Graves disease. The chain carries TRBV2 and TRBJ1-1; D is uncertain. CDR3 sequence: CASHRPFNTEAFF. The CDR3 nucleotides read TGTGCCAGCCATAGACCCTTTAACACTGAAGCTTTCTTT.